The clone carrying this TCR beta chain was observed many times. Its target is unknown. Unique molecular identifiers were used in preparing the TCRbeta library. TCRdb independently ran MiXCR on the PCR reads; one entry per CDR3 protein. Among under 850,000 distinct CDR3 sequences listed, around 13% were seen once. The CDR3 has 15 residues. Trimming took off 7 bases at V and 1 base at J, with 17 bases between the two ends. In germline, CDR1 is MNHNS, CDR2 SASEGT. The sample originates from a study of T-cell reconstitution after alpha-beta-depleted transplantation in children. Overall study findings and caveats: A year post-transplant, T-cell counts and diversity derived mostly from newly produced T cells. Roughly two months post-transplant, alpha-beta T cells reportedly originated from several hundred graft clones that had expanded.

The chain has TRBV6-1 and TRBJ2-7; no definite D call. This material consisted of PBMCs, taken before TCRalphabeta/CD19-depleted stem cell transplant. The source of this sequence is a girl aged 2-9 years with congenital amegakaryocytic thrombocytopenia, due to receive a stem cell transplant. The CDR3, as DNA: TGTGCCAGCAACGCCTTGCCCGGCGGATCCTACGAGCAGTACTTC. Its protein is CASNALPGGSYEQYF.